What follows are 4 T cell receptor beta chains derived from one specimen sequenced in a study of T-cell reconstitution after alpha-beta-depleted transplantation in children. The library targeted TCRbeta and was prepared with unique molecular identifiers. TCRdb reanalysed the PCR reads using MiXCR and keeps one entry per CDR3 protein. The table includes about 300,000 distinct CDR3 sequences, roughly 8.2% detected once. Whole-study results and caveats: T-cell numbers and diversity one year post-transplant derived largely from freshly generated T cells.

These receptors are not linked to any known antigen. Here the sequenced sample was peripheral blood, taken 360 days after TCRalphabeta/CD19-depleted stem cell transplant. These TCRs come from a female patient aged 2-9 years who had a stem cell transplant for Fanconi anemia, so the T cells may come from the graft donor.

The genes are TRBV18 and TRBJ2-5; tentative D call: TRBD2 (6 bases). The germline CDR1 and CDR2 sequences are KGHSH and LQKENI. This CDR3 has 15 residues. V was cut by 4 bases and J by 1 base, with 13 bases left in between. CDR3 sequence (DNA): TGTGCCAGCTCACTAATCAGCGGGTCCCAAGAGACCCAGTACTTC. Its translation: CASSLISGSQETQYF.

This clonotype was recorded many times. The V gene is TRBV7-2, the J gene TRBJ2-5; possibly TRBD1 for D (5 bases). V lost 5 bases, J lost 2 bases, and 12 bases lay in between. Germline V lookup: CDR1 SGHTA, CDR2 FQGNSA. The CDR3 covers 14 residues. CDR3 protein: CASSQGPLQETQYF. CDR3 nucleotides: TGTGCCAGCAGCCAGGGTCCCTTACAAGAGACCCAGTACTTC.

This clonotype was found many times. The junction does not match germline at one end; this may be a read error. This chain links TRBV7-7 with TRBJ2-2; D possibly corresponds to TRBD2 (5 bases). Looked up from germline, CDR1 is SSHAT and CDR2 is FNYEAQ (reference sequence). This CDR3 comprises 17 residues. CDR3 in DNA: TGTGCTAGCAGCCCAGGTCGGGGAAGGGATAACACCGGGGAGCTGTTTTTT. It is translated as CASSPGRGRDNTGELFF.

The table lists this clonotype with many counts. CDR3 in amino acids: CASSLAGTGDNEQFF. For the CDR3, the DNA is TGTGCCAGCAGCTTGGCCGGGACAGGGGACAATGAGCAGTTCTTC. The genes are TRBV5-5 and TRBJ2-1; 10 nucleotides align to TRBD1. CDR1 and CDR2 from the germline V gene are SGHKS and YYEKEE (reference sequence). V lost 0 bases, J lost 5 bases, and 2 bases stayed unmatched. CDR3 length: 15 amino acids.